The next 25 T cell receptor beta chains were all read from a single sample in a study of cytomegalovirus exposure and HLA in healthy donors. PCR primers comprised 60 Vbeta and 13 Jbeta primers. This table comes from immunoSEQ multiplex PCR, and its TCRdb copy is limited to in-frame clones, with some not included. The sample holds 130,000 or so clones, roughly three quarters seen once. Material for sequencing was PBMCs. Every receptor here comes from a woman aged 55-69 years in good health and CMV-seronegative.

The V gene is TRBV10-3, the J gene TRBJ2-5, with 7 positions matching TRBD2. TRBJ2-7 explains the end of the DNA better; the J call may be wrong. The CDR3 consists of 12 residues. The germline V gene encodes CDR1 ENHRY and CDR2 SYGVKD. In nucleotides, the CDR3 is TGTGCCATCCGGGGAGGGTCCTACGAGCAGTACTTC. Its protein product is CAIRGGSYEQYF.

The V call is TRBV9, the J call TRBJ1-1; D gene uncertain. V lost 4 bases and J 1 base, leaving 8 bases between the germline ends. The CDR3 consists of 13 residues. Germline CDR1 and CDR2: SGDLS and YYNGEE. For the CDR3, the DNA is TGTGCCAGCAGCCTCTCTAAGAACACTGAAGCTTTCTTT. Its protein is CASSLSKNTEAFF.

The chain uses TRBV11-2 and TRBJ2-7, with D uncertain. Germline assignment: CDR1 SGHAT and CDR2 FQNNGV. The V end was cut by 0 bases, the J end by 2 bases, with 5 bases between. The CDR3 has 13 amino acids. The CDR3 bases are TGTGCCAGCAGCTTAGATCAGACCTACGAGCAGTACTTC. Translating gives CASSLDQTYEQYF.

The V gene is TRBV27, the J gene TRBJ2-7; TRBD1 agrees at 8 bases. V was pared by 5 bases and J by 6 bases, with 9 bases of the junction left unmatched. This CDR3 is built from 14 residues. The germline CDR1 and CDR2 sequences are MNHEY and SMNVEV (reference sequence). The CDR3 reads CASSPTGEDREQYF. CDR3 nucleotides: TGTGCCAGCAGTCCGACAGGGGAGGATCGCGAGCAGTACTTC.

The V and J genes are TRBV2 and TRBJ2-5; 7 bases agree with TRBD1. With 7 bases clipped from V and 5 bases from J, the junction kept 13 bases outside the gene matches. Germline-derived CDR1 and CDR2 are SNHLY and FYNNEI. The CDR3 spans 15 residues. The DNA for the CDR3 is TGTGCCAGCATTCCATCCCAGGGGGTGAGGGAGACCCAGTACTTC. Translation gives CASIPSQGVRETQYF.

This CDR3 is CASSIDRSGNQPQHF. The CDR3 DNA reads as TGTGCCAGTAGTATAGATCGGTCGGGGAATCAGCCCCAGCATTTT. V usage is TRBV19 and J usage is TRBJ1-5; no firm D call. The V gene lost 0 bases and the J gene lost 4 bases, with 10 bases spanning the gap. CDR3 length: 15 amino acids. Germline values: CDR1 LNHDA, CDR2 SQIVND (reference sequence).

The chain carries TRBV7-9 and TRBJ2-7, with 11 bases lining up with TRBD2. This CDR3 spans 16 amino acids. Germline CDR1 SEHNR, CDR2 FQNEAQ (reference sequence). The V segment lost 4 bases and the J segment 4 bases; nucleotides outside the gene matches: 9. This CDR3 is CASSSPPTSGDYEQYF. The CDR3 region has the DNA TGTGCCAGCAGCTCCCCTCCGACTAGCGGGGATTACGAGCAGTACTTC.

This clone was detected once. The chain uses TRBV11-2 and TRBJ2-7, with 9 bases lining up with TRBD2. Germline V gene lookup returns CDR1 SGHAT and CDR2 FQNNGV. The trim removed 3 bases at V and 0 bases at J, leaving 9 bases unmatched. The CDR3 runs to 17 residues. DNA for the CDR3: TGTGCCAGCAGCTTTCATCGGACTAGCGCCTTCTCCTACGAGCAGTACTTC. This gives the protein CASSFHRTSAFSYEQYF.

This clone appeared a few times. This rearrangement joins TRBV5-1 to TRBJ2-7; 9 positions match TRBD1. V was clipped by 0 bases and J by 0 bases; unmatched bases: 4. Looked up from germline, CDR1 is SGHRS and CDR2 is YFSETQ. The CDR3 consists of 16 residues. The CDR3 sequence: CASSLAGTGISYEQYF. CDR3 bases: TGCGCCAGCAGCTTGGCCGGGACAGGGATCTCCTACGAGCAGTACTTC.

This clone was detected a few times. The chain recombines TRBV28 with TRBJ2-7; possibly TRBD2 for D (6 bases). Deletions cut 5 bases from V and 4 bases from J, with 18 bases between. This CDR3 contains 15 residues. The germline V gene has CDR1 MDHEN and CDR2 SYDVKM. The CDR3 is CASSTVAGKTYEQYF. In DNA form, the CDR3 reads TGTGCCAGCAGTACCGTCGCGGGGAAAACATACGAGCAGTACTTC.

Regarding this clone: Compared with germline, one end of the junction differs, possibly owing to a read error. V usage is TRBV6-1 and J usage is TRBJ2-7, with D perhaps matching TRBD2 (6 bases). Germline lookup yields CDR1 MNHNS and CDR2 SASEGT. The CDR3 has 15 amino acids. The CDR3 loop reads CASAGRGRSSYKQYF. As DNA, the CDR3 is TGTGCCTCCGCAGGGCGGGGACGAAGCTCCTACAAGCAGTACTTC.

The chain recombines TRBV4-2 with TRBJ2-7; a possible D gene is TRBD1 (6 bases). V gave up 0 bases and J gave up 0 bases, with 9 bases separating them. The CDR3 loop spans 15 amino acids. Germline CDR1 and CDR2: LGHNA and YNFKEQ. The CDR3 protein is CASSQDRGTSYEQYF. The DNA of the CDR3 is TGTGCCAGCAGCCAAGACAGGGGCACCTCCTACGAGCAGTACTTC.

V usage is TRBV10-3 and J usage is TRBJ2-5; TRBD1 matches 8 bases. Germline V CDR1 and CDR2: ENHRY, SYGVKD. The CDR3 length is 15 residues. V shed 6 bases, J shed 1 base, and the junction held 7 bases outside the gene matches. The CDR3 DNA sequence: TGTGCCATCAGGTTTGGACAGGGCAGCCAAGAGACCCAGTACTTC. This codes for CAIRFGQGSQETQYF.

This sequence joins TRBV29-1 and TRBJ1-2; 9 bases line up with TRBD1. There are 13 residues in the CDR3. V gave up 5 bases and J gave up 11 bases; unmatched junction bases: 12. The germline V gene has CDR1 SQVTM and CDR2 ANQGSEA. CDR3 in amino acids: CSVRGQGHLSYTF. CDR3 bases: TGCAGCGTTCGGGGACAGGGCCACTTGTCTTACACCTTC.

The chain recombines TRBV30 with TRBJ1-2; D ambiguous. Deletions cut 0 bases from V and 7 bases from J, with 15 bases between. Germline V gives CDR1 GTSNPN, CDR2 SVGIG (reference sequence). This CDR3 region has 14 residues. The DNA of the CDR3 is TGTGCCTGGAGTGTACGGCGCCCCACGGGTGGCTACACCTTC. Translating gives CAWSVRRPTGGYTF.

The sample holds a few counts of this clone. V gene TRBV5-6 combines with J gene TRBJ2-2; the match to TRBD2 covers 8 bases. V dropped 3 bases and J dropped 4; count of bases not matched to a gene: 8. The CDR3 loop spans 16 amino acids. The germline gives CDR1 SGHDT, CDR2 YYEEEE. The CDR3 reads CASSSRTSRSTGELFF. The CDR3 nucleotides read TGTGCCAGCAGCTCTCGGACTAGCCGTTCCACCGGGGAGCTGTTTTTT.

CDR3 region: CASTFGVAKNIQYF. CDR3 bases: TGTGCCAGCACATTCGGAGTAGCCAAAAACATTCAGTACTTC. This chain uses TRBV25-1 with TRBJ2-4; D is unresolved. Trimming removed 7 bases at V and 0 bases at J, with 10 bases between. The germline V gene has CDR1 MGHDK and CDR2 SYGVNS. CDR3 length: 14 residues.

This clone was detected only once. V usage is TRBV4-1 and J usage is TRBJ2-7; unclear D gene. Germline V CDR1 and CDR2: MGHRA, YSYEKL. Trimming took off 1 base at V and 6 bases at J, with 13 bases between the two ends. This CDR3 has 14 residues. CDR3 in DNA: TGCGCCAGCAGCCAAGCTGGGCCTTATCCCGAGCAGTACTTC. It codes for CASSQAGPYPEQYF.

This chain connects TRBV27 to TRBJ2-7, with TRBD1 matching over 9 bases. The CDR3 spans 13 residues. Germline V lookup: CDR1 MNHEY, CDR2 SMNVEV (reference sequence). V dropped 3 bases and J dropped 6; count of bases not matched to a gene: 3. The CDR3 spells CASSLGTGFEQYF. In nucleotides, the CDR3 is TGTGCCAGCAGTTTGGGGACAGGGTTCGAGCAGTACTTC.

The chain links TRBV19 to TRBJ2-7, with TRBD1 matching 7 bases. V lost 6 bases, J lost 6 bases, and 5 bases stayed unmatched. Germline values: CDR1 LNHDA, CDR2 SQIVND (reference sequence). CDR3 length: 12 residues. CDR3: CASRSNRGEQYF. CDR3 sequence (DNA): TGTGCCAGTAGATCCAACAGGGGCGAGCAGTACTTC.

This clone was seen only a few times. The chain links TRBV25-1 to TRBJ2-2; D gene uncertain. V gave up 1 base and J gave up 1 base, with 4 bases separating them. The CDR3 is 14 amino acids. Germline CDR1 is MGHDK and CDR2 is SYGVNS. The CDR3 DNA reads as TGTGCCAGCAGTGAATGGCTGAACACCGGGGAGCTGTTTTTT. This encodes CASSEWLNTGELFF.

The rearrangement joins TRBV11-2 to TRBJ2-7; 10 bases are shared with TRBD1. V lost 1 base and J lost 10; bases outside the gene matches: 4. Germline lookup yields CDR1 SGHAT and CDR2 FQNNGV. This CDR3 has 13 residues. This chain's CDR3 is CASSLGDRGGQYF. In DNA form, the CDR3 reads TGTGCCAGCAGCTTAGGGGACAGGGGCGGTCAGTACTTC.

Comment on this clone: Relative to the germline gene, one junction end is altered; a read error may explain this. The same CDR3 arises from other DNA sequences in this sample as well. The chain has TRBV19 and TRBJ1-6; D unclear. Germline V lookup: CDR1 LNHDA, CDR2 SQIVND (reference sequence). This CDR3 spans 15 amino acids. Written as DNA, the CDR3 is TGTGCCAGTAGTTCCGGGCCAGCGGGATATTCCCCCCTCCACTTT. It specifies CASSSGPAGYSPLHF.

This chain links TRBV7-6 with TRBJ1-1; D call uncertain. Looked up from germline, CDR1 is SGHVS and CDR2 is FNYEAQ. This CDR3 comprises 14 residues. Trimming stripped 2 bases from V and 1 base from J, with 8 bases between. CDR3 loop: CASSLSVANTEAFF. The CDR3 DNA follows: TGTGCCAGCAGCTTATCGGTTGCGAACACTGAAGCTTTCTTT. The full variable domain, rest sourced from reference TRBV7-6 and TRBJ1-1, is GAGVSQSPRYKVTKRGQDVALRCDPISGHVSLYWYRQALGQGPEFLTYFNYEAQQDKSGLPNDRFSAERPEGSISTLTIQRTEQRDSAMYRCASSLSVANTEAFFGQGTRLTVV.

The chain recombines TRBV5-1 with TRBJ2-7; D unclear. Germline lookup yields CDR1 SGHRS and CDR2 YFSETQ. The CDR3 contains 16 residues. Between the trimmed V and J ends, which lost 0 bases and 2 bases, there was a span of 15 bases. The CDR3 DNA follows: TGCGCCAGCAGCTTGGCGGTCACCCCATTCCCCTACGAGCAGTACTTC. As protein: CASSLAVTPFPYEQYF.